This passage covers 13 T cell receptor beta chains from one sample sequenced in a study of Graves' ophthalmopathy and Graves' hyperthyroidism. Beta-chain TCR CDR3 regions were amplified from RNA transcripts. HTBI primers were employed in first-round RT-PCR, then a second-round multiplex PCR followed. TCRdb recomputed calls from the multiplex PCR reads with MiXCR, one row per CDR3 protein. The sample carries 500,000 to 600,000 distinct CDR3 sequences, 35% to 45% recorded once. Sequenced material: peripheral blood or thyroid tissue (not recorded which). The source of these receptors is an adult man with Graves' hyperthyroidism.

The V and J genes are TRBV6-5 and TRBJ2-5; TRBD1 matches at 10 bases. J gave up 4 bases and V 5 bases, and 10 bases lay outside the gene matches. Germline V gene data show CDR1 as MNHEY and CDR2 as SVGAGI. This CDR3 has 16 residues. CDR3 protein: CASSEPGQGSGETQYF. CDR3 bases: TGTGCCAGCAGTGAACCGGGACAGGGGTCGGGAGAGACCCAGTACTTC.

Details on this clonotype: This sequence may be a read error, since a much larger clone differs from it by one base. V usage is TRBV9 and J usage is TRBJ2-7; possibly TRBD2 for D (6 bases). V shed 10 bases and J shed 4 bases, with 18 bases lying between them. The CDR3 runs 13 residues. Germline lookup yields CDR1 SGDLS and CDR2 YYNGEE. The CDR3 sequence: CAGSPVGGYEQYF. The CDR3 DNA reads as TGTGCCGGTAGTCCAGTGGGGGGTTACGAGCAGTACTTC.

This sequence joins TRBV27 and TRBJ1-3; tentatively, D is TRBD1 (6 bases). Between the trimmed V and J ends, which lost 6 bases and 0 bases, there was a span of 12 bases. The length of the CDR3 is 15 residues. The germline V gene has CDR1 MNHEY and CDR2 SMNVEV (reference sequence). The CDR3 sequence: CASRLGHGSGNTIYF. The DNA of the CDR3 is TGTGCCAGCAGGCTGGGACATGGCTCTGGAAACACCATATATTTT.

The chain has TRBV6-1 and TRBJ2-7; TRBD1 agrees at 10 bases. Germline V CDR1 and CDR2: MNHNS, SASEGT. Losses at the gene ends were 6 bases for V and 4 bases for J; bases not matched to a gene: 9. The CDR3 covers 15 residues. This CDR3 reads CASRAGTGAQYEQYF. CDR3 nucleotide sequence: TGTGCCAGCAGGGCCGGGACAGGGGCGCAATACGAGCAGTACTTC.

This sequence joins TRBV24-1 and TRBJ2-3, with 10 bases that match TRBD1. This CDR3 region has 15 residues. The trim removed 8 bases at V and 1 base at J, leaving 5 bases unmatched. The germline CDR1 and CDR2 sequences are KGHDR and SFDVKD. The CDR3 sequence: CATNGGTGGTDTQYF. CDR3 sequence (DNA): TGTGCCACCAACGGTGGGACAGGGGGCACAGATACGCAGTATTTT.

Concerning this clonotype itself: It may be a read error: a sequence one base away is much more abundant. The rearrangement uses TRBV12-3 or TRBV12-4 and TRBJ2-2; 7 bases match TRBD2. The CDR3 loop spans 15 amino acids. This CDR3 reads CASSWGGTNTGELVF. Here the CDR3 DNA reads TGTGCCAGCAGTTGGGGGGGGACGAACACCGGGGAGCTGGTTTTT.

The chain employs TRBV11-3 and TRBJ1-5; D is ambiguous. The V gene lost 0 bases and the J gene lost 3 bases, with 9 bases spanning the gap. The CDR3 is made up of 15 amino acids. Germline CDR1 is SGHNT and CDR2 is YENEEA. The CDR3 DNA reads as TGTGCCAGCAGCTTAGAACACGGGCCCAATCAGCCCCAGCATTTT. It yields the protein CASSLEHGPNQPQHF.

The chain is built from TRBV20-1 and TRBJ1-5; D uncertain. The CDR3 covers 11 residues. Between the trimmed V and J ends, which lost 3 bases and 7 bases, there was a span of 7 bases. Germline V gives CDR1 DFQATT, CDR2 SNEGSKA (reference sequence). CDR3 in DNA: TGCAGTGCTAGGGAAAGGCAGCCCCAGCATTTT. It is translated as CSARERQPQHF.

Details on this clonotype: A much larger clone differs by one base, so this may be a read error. The chain couples TRBV7-9 to TRBJ1-4; D is unclear. Germline CDR1 SEHNR, CDR2 FQNEAQ (reference sequence). This CDR3 contains 15 residues. The CDR3 DNA reads as TGTGCCAACAGCTTAGACGAGGGAACAAATGAAAAACTGTTTTTT. Its protein product is CANSLDEGTNEKLFF.

This clonotype appeared many times. The chain has TRBV25-1 and TRBJ1-2; TRBD1 aligns across 7 bases. The trim removed 4 bases at V and 4 bases at J, leaving 6 bases unmatched. This CDR3 comprises 14 residues. CDR1 is MGHDK, CDR2 SYGVNS, per germline. The CDR3 DNA is TGTGCCAGCAGTGGTCCGGACAGGCTCTATGGCTACACCTTC. This gives the protein CASSGPDRLYGYTF.

This clonotype was seen at least ten times. This sequence joins TRBV20-1 and TRBJ2-5; 12 bases map to TRBD2. The CDR3 is 15 residues long. J gave up 5 bases and V 3 bases, and 7 bases lay outside the gene matches. Germline V gene lookup returns CDR1 DFQATT and CDR2 SNEGSKA (reference sequence). Here the CDR3 reads CSASTSGGKGETQYF. CDR3 coding DNA: TGCAGTGCTAGTACTAGCGGGGGGAAAGGGGAGACCCAGTACTTC.

V is TRBV5-5 and J is TRBJ2-5; no firm D call. The CDR3 runs to 14 residues. The germline V gene encodes CDR1 SGHKS and CDR2 YYEKEE (reference sequence). V dropped 0 bases and J dropped 9 bases, with 15 bases sitting between them. CDR3 in amino acids: CASSLAGSDQPQYF. In nucleotides, the CDR3 is TGTGCCAGCAGCTTGGCCGGTTCAGACCAGCCCCAGTACTTC. Full variable domain (outside the CDR3, taken from reference TRBV5-5 and TRBJ2-5): DAGVTQSPTHLIKTRGQQVTLRCSPISGHKSVSWYQQVLGQGPQFIFQYYEKEERGRGNFPDRFSARQFPNYSSELNVNALLLGDSALYLCASSLAGSDQPQYFGPGTRLLVL.

This clonotype has at least ten counts. The rearrangement uses TRBV14 and TRBJ1-1; D gene unclear. CDR3 length equals 13 residues. V lost 1 base, J lost 3 bases, and 6 bases lay in between. Germline loops: CDR1 SGHDN, CDR2 FVKESK. CDR3 bases: TGTGCCAGCAGCCAAGGTCTTTACACTGAAGCTTTCTTT. Its protein product is CASSQGLYTEAFF. Full variable domain (outside the CDR3, taken from reference TRBV14 and TRBJ1-1): EAGVTQFPSHSVIEKGQTVTLRCDPISGHDNLYWYRRVMGKEIKFLLHFVKESKQDESGMPNNRFLAERTGGTYSTLKVQPAELEDSGVYFCASSQGLYTEAFFGQGTRLTVV.